These 3 T cell receptor beta chains came from one sample sequenced in a study of blood T cell repertoires in COVID-19. The data were produced by immunoSEQ multiplex PCR, yet TCRdb's version contains in-frame clones alone and is incomplete. The table has tens of thousands of clones, just over 85% seen once; the top ten hold more than 1.4%. The sample comprised peripheral blood. All receptors come from a woman aged 55-69 years with acute or convalescent COVID-19.

CDR3 sequence: CASSPSRVNSGNTIYF. The CDR3, as DNA: TGTGCCAGCAGCCCATCTCGAGTTAATTCTGGAAACACCATATATTTT. The chain links TRBV11-2 to TRBJ1-3, with unresolved D. The V end was cut by 5 bases, the J end by 1 base, with 15 bases between. Germline V gene lookup returns CDR1 SGHAT and CDR2 FQNNGV. The CDR3 covers 16 residues.

This clone was detected a few times. The DNA of the CDR3 is TGTGCCAGCAGGAACCGGGACTCAGGAGCCACCGGGGAGCTGTTTTTT. The encoded protein is CASRNRDSGATGELFF. V gene TRBV3-1 (or the pseudogene TRBV3-2) combines with J gene TRBJ2-2, with D maybe TRBD2 (6 bases). The length of the CDR3 is 16 residues. Germline loops: CDR1 LGHDT, CDR2 YNNKEL (reference sequence). Trimming removed 6 bases from V and 4 bases from J, with 18 bases in between.

The CDR3 DNA reads as TGCGCCAGCAGCCCGACCTACAGGGAGACTGGGGCCAACGTCCTGACTTTC. Translation: CASSPTYRETGANVLTF. The chain couples TRBV5-1 to TRBJ2-6; possibly TRBD1 for D (6 bases). This CDR3 has 17 amino acids. Germline CDR1 reads SGHRS; CDR2 reads YFSETQ. Trimming shortened V by 4 bases and J by 2 bases, and 16 bases separated the two germline ends.